Below are 30 T cell receptor beta chains sequenced from a single sample in a study of shared clonotypes between healthy human individuals. Only in-frame clones appear in the TCRdb table, and some are missing; sequencing was by immunoSEQ multiplex PCR. The repertoire has roughly 1.5 million clones, nearly 99% of them found once; the top ten carry approximately 0.45%. The sequenced sample consisted of naive CD4+ T cells sorted from blood. Subset given: CD45RA+ positively selected. Every receptor here comes from a man aged 25-45 years in good health.

This clone was seen only once. The chain employs TRBV7-6 and TRBJ2-1; 7 nucleotides align to TRBD2. CDR3 size: 17 residues. J lost 0 bases, V lost 1 base, and 6 bases had no gene match. Germline V lookup: CDR1 SGHVS, CDR2 FNYEAQ. The CDR3 DNA reads TGTGCCAGCAGCTTAGGACTAGCACAGAGCTCCTACAATGAGCAGTTCTTC. As protein: CASSLGLAQSSYNEQFF. The whole variable domain, remainder taken from reference TRBV7-6 and TRBJ2-1, is GAGVSQSPRYKVTKRGQDVALRCDPISGHVSLYWYRQALGQGPEFLTYFNYEAQQDKSGLPNDRFSAERPEGSISTLTIQRTEQRDSAMYRCASSLGLAQSSYNEQFFGPGTRLTVL.

The CDR3 DNA sequence: TGTGCCATCAGGGAGGTGGCGGGAGGTTTCTACGAGCAGTACTTC. The encoded protein is CAIREVAGGFYEQYF. The chain uses TRBV10-3 and TRBJ2-7; 8 bases are a match to TRBD2. The junction had 10 bases not matched to a gene; V was cut back by 6 bases and J by 3 bases. The CDR3 is 15 amino acids. CDR1 and CDR2 (germline): ENHRY, SYGVKD.

The genes are TRBV2 and TRBJ2-5, with 7 positions matching TRBD1. Germline V gene sequence: CDR1 SNHLY, CDR2 FYNNEI. The CDR3 length is 13 residues. Trimming cost V 8 bases and J 1 base; bases outside gene matches: 4. Written as DNA, the CDR3 is TGTGCCAGCCGGGGACAGACCCAAGAGACCCAGTACTTC. This codes for CASRGQTQETQYF.

V is TRBV13 and J is TRBJ1-2, with 7 bases matching TRBD1. Germline loops: CDR1 PRHDT, CDR2 FYEKMQ (reference sequence). The CDR3 has 14 residues. J lost 4 bases, V lost 4 bases, and 6 bases had no gene match. This CDR3 is CASSSNRGSYGYTF. CDR3 coding DNA: TGTGCCAGCAGCTCAAACAGGGGCTCCTATGGCTACACCTTC.

The chain uses TRBV5-4 and TRBJ2-2, with 9 positions matching TRBD2. The CDR3 is made up of 15 amino acids. CDR1 is SGHNT and CDR2 is YYREEE in the germline V gene (reference sequence). J gave up 7 bases and V 1 base, and 5 bases lay outside the gene matches. The CDR3 sequence is CASSLPGLASGELFF. CDR3 bases: TGTGCCAGCAGCTTGCCGGGACTAGCAAGCGGGGAGCTGTTTTTT.

This chain connects TRBV5-1 to TRBJ2-1; D gene uncertain. Germline CDR1 SGHRS, CDR2 YFSETQ. V lost 0 bases and J lost 1, with 11 bases in between. The CDR3 consists of 16 residues. CDR3 loop: CASSLDGLGSYNEQFF. CDR3 DNA sequence: TGCGCCAGCAGCTTGGACGGCCTAGGGTCCTACAATGAGCAGTTCTTC.

This clone was detected only a few times. The chain combines TRBV5-1 with TRBJ2-3; the D is unclear. Trimming took 0 bases from V and 4 from J, leaving 3 bases between them. The CDR3 loop spans 12 amino acids. In germline, CDR1 is SGHRS, CDR2 YFSETQ. CDR3 DNA: TGCGCCAGCAGCTTGGAACCAGATACGCAGTATTTT. This codes for CASSLEPDTQYF.

The genes are TRBV10-3 and TRBJ1-2, with unresolved D. Germline V gene data show CDR1 as ENHRY and CDR2 as SYGVKD. Trimming pared 6 bases from V and 1 base from J, leaving 9 bases between. The CDR3 totals 13 residues. In DNA, the CDR3 is TGTGCCATCAGATTGAGAAGTAACTATGGCTACACCTTC. This codes for CAIRLRSNYGYTF.

The chain is built from TRBV5-1 and TRBJ2-3; D is uncertain. The V and J ends lost 0 bases and 2 bases respectively, with 10 bases between them. The CDR3 is made up of 15 amino acids. Germline V CDR1 and CDR2: SGHRS, YFSETQ. This chain's CDR3 is CASSLEAAPTDTQYF. DNA of the CDR3: TGCGCCAGCAGCTTGGAAGCCGCTCCCACAGATACGCAGTATTTT.

The genes are TRBV11-2 and TRBJ2-1; TRBD1 is a possible D gene (6 bases). Trimming left V 2 bases short and J 5 bases short, with 16 bases between. Germline V gene sequence: CDR1 SGHAT, CDR2 FQNNGV. This CDR3 comprises 16 residues. The CDR3 nucleotides are TGTGCCAGCAGCTTAAGGGTTGCGACAGGAGACAATGAGCAGTTCTTC. This codes for CASSLRVATGDNEQFF.

The chain couples TRBV19 to TRBJ2-7, with 8 positions matching TRBD1. Per germline, CDR1 LNHDA and CDR2 SQIVND (reference sequence). After removal of 1 base from V and 0 bases from J, the junction contained 8 bases not matched to a gene. This CDR3 has 17 amino acids. The CDR3 loop reads CASSIAAGGKSSYEQYF. As DNA, the CDR3 is TGTGCCAGTAGTATAGCGGCAGGGGGCAAGAGCTCCTACGAGCAGTACTTC.

V is TRBV5-4 and J is TRBJ2-7; D gene unclear. Looked up from germline, CDR1 is SGHNT and CDR2 is YYREEE (reference sequence). This CDR3 spans 15 amino acids. V lost 0 bases, J lost 3 bases, and 13 bases lay in between. The CDR3 sequence: CASSLAAGPDYEQYF. The DNA for the CDR3 is TGTGCCAGCAGCTTGGCGGCAGGACCGGACTACGAGCAGTACTTC.

The rearrangement uses TRBV28 and TRBJ1-5, with a tentative D call TRBD1 (5 bases). V lost 4 bases, J lost 0 bases, and 16 bases lay in between. This CDR3 contains 17 residues. Germline loops: CDR1 MDHEN, CDR2 SYDVKM. CDR3 sequence reads: CASSSRQGLYSNQPQHF. The CDR3 DNA is TGTGCCAGCAGTTCAAGGCAGGGCTTATATAGCAATCAGCCCCAGCATTTT. Using reference TRBV28 and TRBJ1-5 for the parts outside the CDR3, the full variable domain is DVKVTQSSRYLVKRTGEKVFLECVQDMDHENMFWYRQDPGLGLRLIYFSYDVKMKEKGDIPEGYSVSREKKERFSLILESASTNQTSMYLCASSSRQGLYSNQPQHFGDGTRLSIL.

This chain uses TRBV18 with TRBJ2-1; 7 bases fit TRBD1. Unmatched junction bases numbered 10, after V lost 3 bases and J lost 8 bases. Germline-derived CDR1 and CDR2 are KGHSH and LQKENI. The CDR3 has 15 residues. CDR3 protein: CASSPPGQTLYEQFF. CDR3 nucleotide sequence: TGTGCCAGCTCACCTCCGGGACAGACCTTATATGAGCAGTTCTTC. Supplemented by reference TRBV18 and TRBJ2-1, the full variable domain reads NAGVMQNPRHLVRRRGQEARLRCSPMKGHSHVYWYRQLPEEGLKFMVYLQKENIIDESGMPKERFSAEFPKEGPSILRIQQVVRGDSAAYFCASSPPGQTLYEQFFGPGTRLTVL.

The CDR3 is CSVEPDREYGEAFF. The CDR3, as DNA: TGCAGCGTTGAGCCCGACAGGGAGTATGGTGAAGCTTTCTTT. V and J are TRBV29-1 and TRBJ1-1; 7 bases are shared with TRBD1. This CDR3 is 14 amino acids long. CDR1 is SQVTM and CDR2 is ANQGSEA in the germline V gene. With V trimmed by 3 bases and J by 7 bases, 11 bases remained unmatched.

The chain links TRBV29-1 to TRBJ2-5; D not resolved. The V and J ends lost 5 bases and 1 base respectively, with 8 bases between them. The CDR3 sequence is 12 residues long. Per the germline V gene, CDR1 is SQVTM and CDR2 is ANQGSEA. The DNA of the CDR3 is TGCAGCGTTCTGACACCCCAAGAGACCCAGTACTTC. It yields the protein CSVLTPQETQYF.

The chain employs TRBV7-2 and TRBJ2-7; TRBD1 matches 7 bases. CDR1 is SGHTA, CDR2 FQGNSA, per germline. The CDR3 contains 16 residues. The V gene end was trimmed by 1 base and the J gene end by 2 bases; junction bases not matched to a gene: 8. The CDR3: CASSLGFGQVPYEQYF. In DNA, the CDR3 is TGTGCCAGCAGCTTAGGTTTCGGACAGGTCCCCTACGAGCAGTACTTC.

The V gene is TRBV6-6, the J gene TRBJ2-1; a weak D match, TRBD2 (6 bases). CDR3 length: 16 amino acids. Looked up from germline, CDR1 is MNHNY and CDR2 is SVGAGI (reference sequence). V was cut by 7 bases and J by 7 bases, with 23 bases left in between. The CDR3 protein is CASKEHGLSSGNEQFF. The CDR3 bases are TGTGCCAGCAAAGAGCACGGACTATCGAGCGGAAATGAGCAGTTCTTC.

V usage is TRBV6-7 and J usage is TRBJ2-2, with TRBD1 matching over 9 bases. TRBV6-7 is designated an ORF whose function remains uncertain. This CDR3 region has 19 residues. V was clipped by 2 bases and J by 2 bases; unmatched bases: 12. CDR3 region: CASSYNCLRDRENTGELFF. CDR3 in DNA: TGTGCCAGCAGTTACAATTGCCTGCGGGACAGGGAAAACACCGGGGAGCTGTTTTTT.

The V gene is TRBV5-1, the J gene TRBJ1-4; 10 nucleotides agree with TRBD1. V shed 3 bases and J 6 bases; nucleotides not matched to a gene: 5. The V gene's germline CDR1 is SGHRS and CDR2 YFSETQ. This CDR3 region has 15 residues. The CDR3 sequence is CASSSRQGAHEKLFF. CDR3 bases: TGCGCCAGCAGCTCTCGACAGGGGGCGCATGAAAAACTGTTTTTT. The full variable domain, its missing parts supplied by reference TRBV5-1 and TRBJ1-4, is KAGVTQTPRYLIKTRGQQVTLSCSPISGHRSVSWYQQTPGQGLQFLFEYFSETQRNKGNFPGRFSGRQFSNSRSEMNVSTLELGDSALYLCASSSRQGAHEKLFFGSGTQLSVL.

The chain carries TRBV5-1 and TRBJ2-2; perhaps TRBD2 as D (5 bases). Trimming took 4 bases from V and 4 from J, leaving 14 bases between them. Germline V gene lookup returns CDR1 SGHRS and CDR2 YFSETQ. This CDR3 is built from 15 residues. CDR3 amino acids: CASSHGELSTGELFF. As DNA, the CDR3 is TGCGCCAGCAGCCACGGGGAACTAAGCACCGGGGAGCTGTTTTTT.

The V call is TRBV10-3, the J call TRBJ2-1; D unresolved. Germline CDR1 is ENHRY and CDR2 is SYGVKD. V was shortened by 6 bases and J by 0 bases, with 12 bases between the two germline ends. CDR3 length equals 15 residues. For the CDR3, the DNA is TGTGCCATCAGGTCCAGCGCCAGCTCCTACAATGAGCAGTTCTTC. As protein: CAIRSSASSYNEQFF.

The sample holds one count of this clone. The chain has TRBV7-9 and TRBJ2-7; perhaps TRBD2 as D (6 bases). Between the trimmed V and J ends, which lost 5 bases and 2 bases, there was a span of 16 bases. Germline V gene sequence: CDR1 SEHNR, CDR2 FQNEAQ (reference sequence). The CDR3 runs 15 residues. The CDR3 DNA is TGTGCCAGCAGCCCAAAAATCGGGAGAACCTACGAGCAGTACTTC. Amino acids: CASSPKIGRTYEQYF.

The chain carries TRBV5-4 and TRBJ2-1; a weak D match, TRBD2 (7 bases). This CDR3 comprises 17 residues. Trimming removed 4 bases at V and 8 bases at J, with 25 bases between. The germline CDR1 and CDR2 sequences are SGHNT and YYREEE (reference sequence). CDR3 in amino acids: CASSPGQGRRTRDEQFF. DNA for the CDR3: TGTGCCAGCAGCCCGGGTCAGGGGCGGAGGACTAGGGATGAGCAGTTCTTC. The whole variable domain, filled in from reference TRBV5-4 and TRBJ2-1, reads ETGVTQSPTHLIKTRGQQVTLRCSSQSGHNTVSWYQQALGQGPQFIFQYYREEENGRGNFPPRFSGLQFPNYSSELNVNALELDDSALYLCASSPGQGRRTRDEQFFGPGTRLTVL.

CDR3 residues: CASSQTSGETGELFF. CDR3 bases: TGTGCCAGCAGCCAGACTAGCGGAGAGACCGGGGAGCTGTTTTTT. The chain employs TRBV7-2 and TRBJ2-2, with 9 nucleotides matching TRBD2. Germline V gene data show CDR1 as SGHTA and CDR2 as FQGNSA. V dropped 5 bases and J dropped 5; count of bases not matched to a gene: 6. This CDR3 comprises 15 residues.

The chain has TRBV11-2 and TRBJ1-1, with D possibly matching TRBD1 (5 bases). CDR3 length equals 16 residues. Trimming removed 2 bases from V and 4 bases from J, with 17 bases in between. Germline CDR1 and CDR2: SGHAT and FQNNGV. In DNA, the CDR3 is TGTGCCAGCAGCTTATCGGAGACAGCTCGGGGCACTGAAGCTTTCTTT. Translating it yields CASSLSETARGTEAFF. Filled out from reference TRBV11-2 and TRBJ1-1, the complete variable domain reads EAGVAQSPRYKIIEKRQSVAFWCNPISGHATLYWYQQILGQGPKLLIQFQNNGVVDDSQLPKDRFSAERLKGVDSTLKIQPAKLEDSAVYLCASSLSETARGTEAFFGQGTRLTVV.

The chain uses TRBV5-1 and TRBJ2-5; D call uncertain. Germline V lookup: CDR1 SGHRS, CDR2 YFSETQ. The ends were cut back, 1 base at V and 3 bases at J, with 13 bases in the middle. The CDR3 consists of 15 residues. CDR3 nucleotide sequence: TGCGCCAGCAGCTTGTGGTCAGGAGCTGAAGAGACCCAGTACTTC. Encoded protein: CASSLWSGAEETQYF.

V gene TRBV7-7 combines with J gene TRBJ2-1; TRBD2 matches 9 bases. Germline V gene lookup returns CDR1 SSHAT and CDR2 FNYEAQ (reference sequence). The CDR3 consists of 15 residues. The J segment lost 8 bases and the V segment lost 3 bases, leaving 8 bases of the junction unmatched. The CDR3 sequence: CASSLRREGPYEQFF. For the CDR3, the DNA is TGTGCCAGCAGCTTGCGGCGGGAGGGCCCGTATGAGCAGTTCTTC.

The chain is built from TRBV6-5 and TRBJ2-3; possible D gene TRBD2, 7 bases. From germline, CDR1 is MNHEY and CDR2 SVGAGI. V was clipped by 0 bases and J by 13 bases, with 14 bases between them. This CDR3 contains 13 residues. The CDR3 DNA reads TGTGCCAGCAGTTACTCCAGGGGAGGGAGTGAGTATTTT. Translation: CASSYSRGGSEYF.

The rearrangement joins TRBV6-5 to TRBJ2-3; D is uncertain. V was cut by 7 bases and J by 3 bases, with 11 bases left in between. CDR3 length equals 13 residues. CDR1 and CDR2 (germline): MNHEY, SVGAGI. CDR3 in amino acids: CASKARLTDTQYF. For the CDR3, the DNA is TGTGCCAGCAAGGCCAGGTTAACAGATACGCAGTATTTT.